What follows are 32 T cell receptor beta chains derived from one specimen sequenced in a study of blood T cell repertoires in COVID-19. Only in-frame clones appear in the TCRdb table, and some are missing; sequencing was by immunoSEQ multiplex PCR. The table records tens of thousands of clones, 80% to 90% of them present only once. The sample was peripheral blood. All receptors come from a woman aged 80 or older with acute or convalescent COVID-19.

CDR3 in amino acids: CASSLTPEKLFF. The CDR3 DNA is TGTGCCAGCAGCCTGACACCTGAAAAACTGTTTTTT. The V and J genes are TRBV12-3 or TRBV12-4 and TRBJ1-4; no clear D. This CDR3 spans 12 amino acids. Trimming pared 6 bases from V and 7 bases from J, leaving 9 bases between.

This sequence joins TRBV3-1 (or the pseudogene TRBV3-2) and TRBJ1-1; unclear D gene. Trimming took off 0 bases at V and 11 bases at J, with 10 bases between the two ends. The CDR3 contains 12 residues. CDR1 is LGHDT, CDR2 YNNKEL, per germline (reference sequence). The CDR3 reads CASSQDWRWAFF. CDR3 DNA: TGTGCCAGCAGCCAAGATTGGAGATGGGCTTTCTTT.

CDR3 in amino acids: CASKETGDTGELFF. The CDR3 DNA reads as TGTGCCAGCAAAGAAACAGGGGACACCGGGGAGCTGTTTTTT. V and J are TRBV2 and TRBJ2-2; 7 positions match TRBD1. J was trimmed by 3 bases and V by 7 bases; bases with no gene match: 5. This CDR3 spans 14 amino acids. Germline V gene data show CDR1 as SNHLY and CDR2 as FYNNEI.

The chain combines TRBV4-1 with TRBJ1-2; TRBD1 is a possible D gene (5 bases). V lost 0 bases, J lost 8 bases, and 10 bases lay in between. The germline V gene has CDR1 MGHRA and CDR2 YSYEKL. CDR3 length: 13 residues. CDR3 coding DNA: TGCGCCAGCAGCCAAGAAGGGGCTTGGGGCTACACCTTC. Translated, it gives CASSQEGAWGYTF.

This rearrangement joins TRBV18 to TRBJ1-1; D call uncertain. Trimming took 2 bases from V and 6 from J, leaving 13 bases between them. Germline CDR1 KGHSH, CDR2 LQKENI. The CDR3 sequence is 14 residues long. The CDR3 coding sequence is TGTGCCAGCTCACCAGACATTCAAGAACCTGAAGCTTTCTTT. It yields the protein CASSPDIQEPEAFF.

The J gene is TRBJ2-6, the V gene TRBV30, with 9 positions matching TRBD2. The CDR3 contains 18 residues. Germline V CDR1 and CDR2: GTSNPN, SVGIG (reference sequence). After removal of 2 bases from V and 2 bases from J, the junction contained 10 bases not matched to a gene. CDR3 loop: CAWSFITSGRPGANVLTF. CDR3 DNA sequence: TGTGCCTGGAGTTTTATAACGAGCGGGAGGCCTGGGGCCAACGTCCTGACTTTC.

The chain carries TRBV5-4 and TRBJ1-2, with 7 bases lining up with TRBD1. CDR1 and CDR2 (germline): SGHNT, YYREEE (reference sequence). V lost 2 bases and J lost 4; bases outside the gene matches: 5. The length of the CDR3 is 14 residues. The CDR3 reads CASSFRGGVYGYTF. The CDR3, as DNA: TGTGCCAGCAGCTTCAGAGGGGGCGTCTATGGCTACACCTTC.

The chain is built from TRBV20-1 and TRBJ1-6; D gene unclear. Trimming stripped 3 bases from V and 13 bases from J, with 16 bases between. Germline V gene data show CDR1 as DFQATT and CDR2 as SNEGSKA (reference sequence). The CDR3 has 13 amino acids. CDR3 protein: CSASLGPAPPLHF. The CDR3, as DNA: TGCAGTGCTAGTTTGGGCCCCGCCCCGCCCCTCCACTTT.

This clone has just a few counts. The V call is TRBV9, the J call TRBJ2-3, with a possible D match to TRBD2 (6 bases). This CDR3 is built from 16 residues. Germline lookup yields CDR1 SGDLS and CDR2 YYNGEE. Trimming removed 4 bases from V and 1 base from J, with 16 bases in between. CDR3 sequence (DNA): TGTGCCAGCAGCCTCCACCGGCGGGGACGCACAGATACGCAGTATTTT. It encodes CASSLHRRGRTDTQYF.

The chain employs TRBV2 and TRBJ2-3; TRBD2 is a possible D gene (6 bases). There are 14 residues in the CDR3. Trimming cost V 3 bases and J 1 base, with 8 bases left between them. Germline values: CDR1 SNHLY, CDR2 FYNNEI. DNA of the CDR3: TGTGCCAGCAGTGAGGAGGGGCGCACAGATACGCAGTATTTT. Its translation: CASSEEGRTDTQYF.

CDR3 nucleotides: TGTGCCAGCAGCGCTATGGGGCGGGGAAGCTCCTACGAGCAGTACTTC. Its protein product is CASSAMGRGSSYEQYF. This chain connects TRBV7-9 to TRBJ2-7; the D gene is possibly TRBD2 (6 bases). Trimming shortened V by 5 bases and J by 0 bases, and 17 bases separated the two germline ends. There are 16 residues in the CDR3. Germline-derived CDR1 and CDR2 are SEHNR and FQNEAQ (reference sequence).

The chain's CDR3 is CASSVGRGGQETQYF. DNA for the CDR3: TGTGCCAGCAGCGTAGGCCGGGGGGGCCAGGAGACCCAGTACTTC. The V and J genes are TRBV9 and TRBJ2-5, with 8 bases aligning to TRBD2. The V gene's germline CDR1 is SGDLS and CDR2 YYNGEE. CDR3 length equals 15 residues. Trimming cost V 0 bases and J 5 bases; bases outside gene matches: 6.

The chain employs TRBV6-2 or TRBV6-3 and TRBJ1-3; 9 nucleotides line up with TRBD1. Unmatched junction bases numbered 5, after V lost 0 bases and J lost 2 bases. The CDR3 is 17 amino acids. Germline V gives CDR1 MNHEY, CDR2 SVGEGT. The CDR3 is CASSYSGQGFAGNTIYF. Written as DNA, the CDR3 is TGTGCCAGCAGTTACTCGGGACAGGGTTTCGCTGGAAACACCATATATTTT.

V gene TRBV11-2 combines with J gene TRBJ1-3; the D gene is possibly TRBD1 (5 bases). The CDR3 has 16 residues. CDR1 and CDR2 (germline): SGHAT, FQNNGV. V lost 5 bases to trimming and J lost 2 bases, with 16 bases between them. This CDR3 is CASSPWGEWAGNTIYF. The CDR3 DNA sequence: TGTGCCAGCAGCCCCTGGGGGGAGTGGGCTGGAAACACCATATATTTT.

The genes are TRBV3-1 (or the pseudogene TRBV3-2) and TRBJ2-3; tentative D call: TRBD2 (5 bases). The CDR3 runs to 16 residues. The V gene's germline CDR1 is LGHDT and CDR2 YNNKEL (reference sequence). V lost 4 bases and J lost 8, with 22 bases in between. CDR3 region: CASSLLRDRGAVTQYF. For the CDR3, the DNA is TGTGCCAGCAGCCTTTTGAGGGATCGGGGAGCAGTTACGCAGTATTTT.

The CDR3 loop is CASRDRATSGNTIYF. The CDR3 DNA follows: TGTGCCAGCAGGGACAGGGCTACCTCTGGAAACACCATATATTTT. V is TRBV13 and J is TRBJ1-3; 8 bases agree with TRBD1. V was clipped by 6 bases and J by 0 bases; unmatched bases: 4. The CDR3 is made up of 15 amino acids. From germline, CDR1 is PRHDT and CDR2 FYEKMQ (reference sequence). Drawing the rest from reference TRBV13 and TRBJ1-3, the complete variable domain is AAGVIQSPRHLIKEKRETATLKCYPIPRHDTVYWYQQGPGQDPQFLISFYEKMQSDKGSIPDRFSAQQFSDYHSELNMSSLELGDSALYFCASRDRATSGNTIYFGEGSWLTVV.

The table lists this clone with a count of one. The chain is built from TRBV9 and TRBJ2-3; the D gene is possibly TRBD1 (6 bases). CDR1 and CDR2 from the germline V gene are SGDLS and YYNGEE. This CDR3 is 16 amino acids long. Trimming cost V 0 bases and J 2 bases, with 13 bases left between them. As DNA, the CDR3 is TGTGCCAGCAGCGTAGGACTGGACAGCTTCACAGATACGCAGTATTTT. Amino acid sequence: CASSVGLDSFTDTQYF.

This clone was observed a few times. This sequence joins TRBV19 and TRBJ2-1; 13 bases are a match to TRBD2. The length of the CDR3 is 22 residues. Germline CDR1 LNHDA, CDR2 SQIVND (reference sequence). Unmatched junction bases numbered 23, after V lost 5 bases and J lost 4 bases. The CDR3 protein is CASSFTPRTSGGLVTSYNEQFF. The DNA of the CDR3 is TGTGCCAGTAGTTTCACCCCCAGGACTAGCGGGGGACTTGTCACTTCATACAATGAGCAGTTCTTC.

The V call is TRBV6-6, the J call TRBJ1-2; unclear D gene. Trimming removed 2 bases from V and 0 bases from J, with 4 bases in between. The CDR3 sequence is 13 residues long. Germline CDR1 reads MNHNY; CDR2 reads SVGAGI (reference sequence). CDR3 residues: CASSYGANYGYTF. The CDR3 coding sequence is TGTGCCAGCAGTTACGGAGCTAACTATGGCTACACCTTC.

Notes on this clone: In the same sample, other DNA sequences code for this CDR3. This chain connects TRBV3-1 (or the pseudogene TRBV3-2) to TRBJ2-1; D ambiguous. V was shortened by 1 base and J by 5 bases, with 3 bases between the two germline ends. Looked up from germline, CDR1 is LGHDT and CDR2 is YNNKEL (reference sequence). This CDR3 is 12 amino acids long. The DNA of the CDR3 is TGTGCCAGCAGCCAAGCCAACAATGAGCAGTTCTTC. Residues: CASSQANNEQFF.

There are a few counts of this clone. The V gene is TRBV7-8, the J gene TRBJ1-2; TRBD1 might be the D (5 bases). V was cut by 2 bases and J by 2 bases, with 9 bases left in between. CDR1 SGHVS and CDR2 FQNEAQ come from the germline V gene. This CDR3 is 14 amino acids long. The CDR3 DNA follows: TGTGCCAGCAGCTTAAAAGGGGTGAACTATGGCTACACCTTC. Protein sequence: CASSLKGVNYGYTF.

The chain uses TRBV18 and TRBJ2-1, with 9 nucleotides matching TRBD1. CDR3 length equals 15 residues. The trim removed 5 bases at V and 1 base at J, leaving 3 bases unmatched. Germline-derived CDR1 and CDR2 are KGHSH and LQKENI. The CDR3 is CASSTGQGSYNEQFF. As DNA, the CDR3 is TGTGCCAGCTCAACAGGACAGGGGTCCTACAATGAGCAGTTCTTC.

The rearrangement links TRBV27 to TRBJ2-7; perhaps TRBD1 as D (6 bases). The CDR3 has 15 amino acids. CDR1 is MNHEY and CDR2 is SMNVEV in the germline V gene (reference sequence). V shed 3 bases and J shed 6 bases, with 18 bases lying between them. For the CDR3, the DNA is TGTGCCAGCAGTTTCGCCGGGACAAGGCATCGCGAGCAGTACTTC. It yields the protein CASSFAGTRHREQYF.

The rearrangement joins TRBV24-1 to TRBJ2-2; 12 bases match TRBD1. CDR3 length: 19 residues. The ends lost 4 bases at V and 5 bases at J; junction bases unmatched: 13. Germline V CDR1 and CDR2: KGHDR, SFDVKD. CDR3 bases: TGTGCCACCAGTGACACACCCCGGGACAGGGGGCGAGTAACCGGGGAGCTGTTTTTT. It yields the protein CATSDTPRDRGRVTGELFF.

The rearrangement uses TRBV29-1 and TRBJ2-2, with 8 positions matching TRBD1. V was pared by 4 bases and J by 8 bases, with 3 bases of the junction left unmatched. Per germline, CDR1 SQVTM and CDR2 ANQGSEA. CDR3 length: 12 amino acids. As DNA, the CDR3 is TGCAGCGTTGGGACAGGGAAGGGGGAGCTGTTTTTT. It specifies CSVGTGKGELFF.

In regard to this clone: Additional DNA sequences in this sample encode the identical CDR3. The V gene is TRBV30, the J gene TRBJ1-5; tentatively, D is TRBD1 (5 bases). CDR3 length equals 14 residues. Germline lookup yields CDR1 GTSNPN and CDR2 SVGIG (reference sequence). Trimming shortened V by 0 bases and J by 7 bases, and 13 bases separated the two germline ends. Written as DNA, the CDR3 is TGTGCCTGGAGTGTTGGGCAGGGAGGGCAGCCCCAGCATTTT. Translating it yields CAWSVGQGGQPQHF.

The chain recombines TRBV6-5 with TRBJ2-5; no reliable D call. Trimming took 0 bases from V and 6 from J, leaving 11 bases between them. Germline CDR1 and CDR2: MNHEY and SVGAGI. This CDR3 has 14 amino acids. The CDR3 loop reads CASSYSNGPKTQYF. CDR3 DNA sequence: TGTGCCAGCAGTTACTCGAATGGCCCGAAGACCCAGTACTTC.

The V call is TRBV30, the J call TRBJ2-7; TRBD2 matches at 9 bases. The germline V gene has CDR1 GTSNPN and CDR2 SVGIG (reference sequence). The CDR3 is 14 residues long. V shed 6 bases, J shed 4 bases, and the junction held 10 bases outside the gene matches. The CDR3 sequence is CACIAGTSRYEQYF. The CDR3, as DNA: TGTGCCTGCATCGCAGGGACTAGCAGGTACGAGCAGTACTTC.

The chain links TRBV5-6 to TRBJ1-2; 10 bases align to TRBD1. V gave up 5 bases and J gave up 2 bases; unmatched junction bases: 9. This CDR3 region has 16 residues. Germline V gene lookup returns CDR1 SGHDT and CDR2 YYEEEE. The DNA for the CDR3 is TGTGCCAGCAGTCCGATAGGGGACAGGGGCAACTATGGCTACACCTTC. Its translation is CASSPIGDRGNYGYTF.

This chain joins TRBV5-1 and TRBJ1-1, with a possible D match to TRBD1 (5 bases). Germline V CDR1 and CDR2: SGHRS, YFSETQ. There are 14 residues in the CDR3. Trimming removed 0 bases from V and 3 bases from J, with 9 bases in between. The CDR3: CASSLGAGDTEAFF. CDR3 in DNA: TGCGCCAGCAGCTTGGGGGCGGGGGACACTGAAGCTTTCTTT.

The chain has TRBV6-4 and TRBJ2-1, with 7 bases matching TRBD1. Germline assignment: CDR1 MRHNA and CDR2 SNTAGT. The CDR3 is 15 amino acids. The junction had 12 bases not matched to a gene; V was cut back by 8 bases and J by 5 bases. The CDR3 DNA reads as TGTGCCAGCTACAGGGGCCCATTTTCTAACAATGAGCAGTTCTTC. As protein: CASYRGPFSNNEQFF.

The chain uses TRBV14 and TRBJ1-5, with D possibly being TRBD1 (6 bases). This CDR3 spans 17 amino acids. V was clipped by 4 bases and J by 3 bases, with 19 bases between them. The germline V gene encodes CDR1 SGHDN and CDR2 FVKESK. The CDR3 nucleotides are TGTGCCAGCAGCCTAACGGGGGGGCAGGGATACAATCAGCCCCAGCATTTT. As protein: CASSLTGGQGYNQPQHF.